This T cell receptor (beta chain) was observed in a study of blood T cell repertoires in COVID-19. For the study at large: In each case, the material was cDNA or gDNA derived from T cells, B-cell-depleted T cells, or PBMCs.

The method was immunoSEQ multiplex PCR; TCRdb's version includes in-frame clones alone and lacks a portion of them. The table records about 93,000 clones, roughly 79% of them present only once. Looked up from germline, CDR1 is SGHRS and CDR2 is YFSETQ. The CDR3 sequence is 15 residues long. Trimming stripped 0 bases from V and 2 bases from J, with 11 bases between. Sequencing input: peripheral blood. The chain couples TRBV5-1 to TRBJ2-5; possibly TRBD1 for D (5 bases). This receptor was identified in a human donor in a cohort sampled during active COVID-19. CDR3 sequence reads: CASSLAGAFQETQYF. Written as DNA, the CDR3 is TGCGCCAGCAGCTTGGCTGGGGCCTTTCAAGAGACCCAGTACTTC.